Shown below are 16 T cell receptor beta chains from a single sample sequenced in a study of cytomegalovirus exposure and HLA in healthy donors. Amplification used 60 Vbeta primers and 13 Jbeta primers. Sequencing was performed with immunoSEQ multiplex PCR; in TCRdb, only in-frame clones are kept and a portion is missing. The sample lists approximately 130,000 clones, about three quarters occurring once. The sample taken for sequencing was PBMCs. The receptors were sampled from a female donor in good health and CMV-seropositive.

V usage is TRBV5-1 and J usage is TRBJ2-7, with 10 nucleotides matching TRBD1. The trim removed 4 bases at V and 6 bases at J, leaving 7 bases unmatched. Per the germline V gene, CDR1 is SGHRS and CDR2 is YFSETQ. The CDR3 has 14 residues. CDR3 DNA: TGCGCCAGCAGCCAAATAAGGACAGGGGGCGAGCAGTACTTC. Amino acid sequence: CASSQIRTGGEQYF.

V usage is TRBV9 and J usage is TRBJ2-7; the D gene is possibly TRBD1 (6 bases). V was cut by 0 bases and J by 2 bases, with 15 bases left in between. CDR3 length: 16 residues. From germline, CDR1 is SGDLS and CDR2 YYNGEE. Here the CDR3 DNA reads TGTGCCAGCAGCGTAGGGGGCCAGGGGACAACCTACGAGCAGTACTTC. This gives the protein CASSVGGQGTTYEQYF.

The J gene is TRBJ1-2, the V gene TRBV30; D possibly corresponds to TRBD1 (5 bases). The CDR3 has 13 amino acids. The V end lost 4 bases, the J end lost 5 bases, and 14 bases lay between the germline ends. CDR1 GTSNPN and CDR2 SVGIG come from the germline V gene (reference sequence). CDR3 DNA: TGTGCCTGGAATAATGGGGCCGGATATGGCTACACCTTC. Translated, it gives CAWNNGAGYGYTF.

On this clone: One end of the junction fails to match germline, which may point to a read error. This sequence joins TRBV7-9 and TRBJ2-7; 8 bases align to TRBD2. Germline loops: CDR1 SEHNR, CDR2 FQNEAQ (reference sequence). The CDR3 consists of 13 residues. The CDR3 DNA sequence: TGTTCCAGCAGCTTCGGCAGCGGGAGCGAGCAGTACTTC. Protein: CSSSFGSGSEQYF.

The chain recombines TRBV28 with TRBJ2-1; D might be TRBD2 (6 bases). CDR1 is MDHEN and CDR2 is SYDVKM in the germline V gene. The CDR3 consists of 17 residues. V lost 1 base, J lost 0 bases, and 13 bases lay in between. The CDR3 DNA follows: TGTGCCAGCAGTTTATTATCCGGGGGTACCTCCTACAATGAGCAGTTCTTC. Translating gives CASSLLSGGTSYNEQFF.

The chain uses TRBV6-1 and TRBJ2-1; TRBD1 might be the D (6 bases). The length of the CDR3 is 14 residues. V lost 6 bases and J 8 bases, leaving 17 bases between the germline ends. Germline CDR1 is MNHNS and CDR2 is SASEGT. The CDR3 protein is CASRHWTVYDEQFF. The CDR3 DNA reads as TGTGCCAGCAGGCACTGGACAGTTTACGATGAGCAGTTCTTC.

The chain couples TRBV19 to TRBJ2-7; TRBD2 is a possible D gene (5 bases). CDR1 is LNHDA, CDR2 SQIVND, per germline (reference sequence). CDR3 length equals 14 residues. Deletions cut 6 bases from V and 4 bases from J, with 16 bases between. Here the CDR3 reads CASRSSSSNYEQYF. The CDR3 region has the DNA TGTGCCAGTAGATCTAGCTCGTCCAATTACGAGCAGTACTTC.

The rearrangement uses TRBV19 and TRBJ1-2; D perhaps matches TRBD1 (5 bases). Trimming left V 6 bases short and J 0 bases short, with 14 bases between. Germline V gene lookup returns CDR1 LNHDA and CDR2 SQIVND (reference sequence). This CDR3 has 15 amino acids. The CDR3 reads CASRRTGSANYGYTF. The CDR3 DNA sequence: TGTGCCAGTAGGCGAACAGGATCAGCTAACTATGGCTACACCTTC.

The chain links TRBV18 to TRBJ1-5; 7 bases are a match to TRBD1. The CDR3 length is 15 residues. Germline CDR1 and CDR2: KGHSH and LQKENI. With 5 bases clipped from V and 5 bases from J, the junction kept 9 bases outside the gene matches. CDR3 DNA sequence: TGTGCCAGCTCAGCCAGGGGGGACAGCGATCAGCCCCAGCATTTT. It codes for CASSARGDSDQPQHF.

This sequence joins TRBV6-5 and TRBJ1-6; TRBD1 might be the D (5 bases). This CDR3 is built from 13 residues. Germline loops: CDR1 MNHEY, CDR2 SVGAGI. V was clipped by 4 bases and J by 10 bases, with 11 bases between them. The CDR3, as DNA: TGTGCCAGCAGTTCACATCCAGGGTCACCCCTCCACTTT. Translating it yields CASSSHPGSPLHF.

This chain uses TRBV4-1 with TRBJ2-6, with 8 bases aligning to TRBD2. The CDR3 length is 18 residues. CDR1 MGHRA and CDR2 YSYEKL come from the germline V gene. The V gene end was trimmed by 4 bases and the J gene end by 0 bases; junction bases not matched to a gene: 8. The chain's CDR3 is CASSRQLAVFSGANVLTF. The CDR3 nucleotides read TGCGCCAGCAGCCGACAACTAGCGGTATTCTCTGGGGCCAACGTCCTGACTTTC.

This clone was counted a few times. The J gene is TRBJ1-5, the V gene TRBV2, with TRBD1 identical over 8 bases. The germline V gene has CDR1 SNHLY and CDR2 FYNNEI. The CDR3 is made up of 15 amino acids. V trimming: 5 bases; J trimming: 0 bases; junction bases outside the gene matches: 3. The CDR3 loop is CASSRQGPSNQPQHF. The CDR3 DNA reads TGTGCCAGCAGTCGACAGGGGCCTAGCAATCAGCCCCAGCATTTT. Filled out from reference TRBV2 and TRBJ1-5, the complete variable domain reads EPEVTQTPSHQVTQMGQEVILRCVPISNHLYFYWYRQILGQKVEFLVSFYNNEISEKSEIFDDQFSVERPDGSNFTLKIRSTKLEDSAMYFCASSRQGPSNQPQHFGDGTRLSIL.

This clone came up a few times. V is TRBV7-9 and J is TRBJ1-6; 9 bases map to TRBD1. J gave up 8 bases and V 4 bases, and 3 bases lay outside the gene matches. CDR3 length: 14 residues. Per the germline V gene, CDR1 is SEHNR and CDR2 is FQNEAQ (reference sequence). The CDR3 sequence: CASSYGQGYSPLHF. The CDR3 DNA reads TGTGCCAGCAGCTACGGACAGGGGTATTCACCCCTCCACTTT.

With respect to this clone: In the same sample, other DNA sequences code for this CDR3. The CDR3 nucleotides are TGCGCCAGCAGTGAAGGCGGGAGTTCCTACGAGCAGTACTTC. Its protein product is CASSEGGSSYEQYF. V usage is TRBV10-1 and J usage is TRBJ2-7; 7 bases match TRBD2. Germline V CDR1 and CDR2: WNHNN, SYGVQD (reference sequence). J lost 1 base, V lost 3 bases, and 3 bases had no gene match. The CDR3 sequence is 14 residues long.

J is TRBJ2-1 and V is TRBV10-3; 7 positions agree with TRBD2. CDR3 length: 14 residues. The germline CDR1 and CDR2 sequences are ENHRY and SYGVKD. The J segment lost 7 bases and the V segment lost 7 bases, leaving 10 bases of the junction unmatched. CDR3 nucleotides: TGTGCCATCACGGGGGAGGGCGCTAAGAATGAGCAGTTCTTC. As protein: CAITGEGAKNEQFF.

The chain couples TRBV5-1 to TRBJ2-2, with 14 positions matching TRBD2. V lost 4 bases, J lost 8 bases, and 7 bases stayed unmatched. There are 16 residues in the CDR3. Germline V gene lookup returns CDR1 SGHRS and CDR2 YFSETQ. As DNA, the CDR3 is TGCGCCAGCAGCCGACGGACTAGCGGGAGGACAGGGGAGCTGTTTTTT. Translating it yields CASSRRTSGRTGELFF.